What follows describes a single T cell receptor beta chain. What it binds is not known. This CDR3 has 13 amino acids. CDR1 is MDHEN and CDR2 is SYDVKM in the germline V gene. V was pared by 3 bases and J by 3 bases, with 2 bases of the junction left unmatched. This record comes from a study of cytomegalovirus exposure and HLA in healthy donors. Overall study context: Roughly 170 million T cells yielded around 120 million unique TCR beta sequences in earlier analysis. Whole-study results and caveats: The study flagged approximately 180 TCR beta chains as cytomegalovirus-associated. A later analysis linked a missense DCLRE1C variant to TCR beta V- and J-gene trimming. It was shown in a later analysis that HLA-associated TCR beta chains were more clonally expanded than other, equally common chains.

A multiplex PCR was run with 60 Vbeta primers and 13 Jbeta primers. The assay was immunoSEQ multiplex PCR, and TCRdb's table has in-frame clones only and misses some. The data contain 150,000 to 200,000 clones, about 81% of them singletons. The source material was PBMCs. V usage is TRBV28 and J usage is TRBJ2-7, with 7 bases that match TRBD1. The receptor was isolated from a woman in her late teens or twenties in good health and CMV-seronegative. CDR3 loop: CASSFHRGYEQYF. The CDR3 nucleotides read TGTGCCAGCAGTTTCCACAGGGGCTACGAGCAGTACTTC.